This T cell receptor beta chain was captured in a study of shared clonotypes between healthy human individuals. Study-wide points: Clonotype sharing across several donors was observed for 4% to 5.5% of naive CD4 clonotypes. Only blood samples were collected, and tissue repertoires likely differ.

CDR3 length: 15 residues. V shed 6 bases and J shed 2 bases, with 16 bases lying between them. Germline V gene sequence: CDR1 MNHEY, CDR2 SVGAGI. The data were produced by immunoSEQ multiplex PCR, yet TCRdb's version contains in-frame clones alone and is incomplete. The data show more than 2,000,000 clones, about 92% seen once. Notes on this clone: What it recognizes is unknown.

The study drew all its donors from Caucasian adults living in Nashville, Tennessee. The origin of this receptor is a man aged 18 to 30 in good health. Some clones in this sample may be carry-over from other donors' samples. V usage is TRBV6-5 and J usage is TRBJ1-2; D possibly corresponds to TRBD1 (5 bases). The specimen sequenced was naive CD4+ T cells from PBMCs. Subset of the sample: CD45RA+ positively selected. The chain's CDR3 is CASRPSIGANYGYTF. The CDR3 coding sequence is TGTGCCAGCAGGCCGTCCATAGGGGCAAACTATGGCTACACCTTC.